The 5 T cell receptor beta chains reported below all come from one sample, sequenced in a study of Tregs in tolerant kidney transplant recipients. This table comes from immunoSEQ multiplex PCR, and its TCRdb copy is limited to in-frame clones, with some not included. Counted here are roughly 66,000 clones, roughly 92% occurring once; the ten biggest clones make up 9.5% to 12%. Sample: CD8+ T cells from blood, taken before the transplant. The source is a human donor who received a combined kidney and bone marrow transplant.

The chain joins TRBV25-1 to TRBJ2-7; 8 bases match TRBD1. V dropped 11 bases and J dropped 2; count of bases not matched to a gene: 5. The CDR3 totals 12 residues. Germline V gives CDR1 MGHDK, CDR2 SYGVNS. CDR3 sequence: CACRTGPYEQYF. The DNA for the CDR3 is TGTGCCTGCCGGACAGGGCCCTACGAGCAGTACTTC.

The chain has TRBV5-8 and TRBJ2-5, with a tentative D call TRBD1 (5 bases). The CDR3 runs to 14 residues. The V gene's germline CDR1 is SGHTS and CDR2 YDEGEE. Trimming stripped 4 bases from V and 4 bases from J, with 14 bases between. The chain's CDR3 is CASSPGQGPETQYF. The CDR3 nucleotides read TGTGCCAGCAGCCCTGGGCAGGGCCCAGAGACCCAGTACTTC.

The CDR3 nucleotides are TGTGCCAGCAGTCCCCCGACAGGGGGAAATTCACCCCTCCACTTT. Translating it yields CASSPPTGGNSPLHF. The chain combines TRBV6-5 with TRBJ1-6; 9 bases line up with TRBD1. The germline CDR1 and CDR2 sequences are MNHEY and SVGAGI. The CDR3 totals 15 residues. J was trimmed by 7 bases and V by 5 bases; bases with no gene match: 6.

The chain joins TRBV27 to TRBJ2-7; maybe TRBD1 (5 bases). The V end was cut by 2 bases, the J end by 2 bases, with 7 bases between. Germline CDR1 MNHEY, CDR2 SMNVEV (reference sequence). The CDR3 length is 13 residues. The DNA of the CDR3 is TGTGCCAGCAGTTTACAGGGCACCTACGAGCAGTACTTC. Its protein is CASSLQGTYEQYF.

The genes are TRBV19 and TRBJ2-7; 9 bases map to TRBD1. There are 16 residues in the CDR3. The ends lost 4 bases at V and 0 bases at J; junction bases unmatched: 7. CDR1 and CDR2 from the germline V gene are LNHDA and SQIVND (reference sequence). The CDR3 coding sequence is TGTGCCAGTAGTAGCCATGGGACAGGGTCCTCCTACGAGCAGTACTTC. It specifies CASSSHGTGSSYEQYF.